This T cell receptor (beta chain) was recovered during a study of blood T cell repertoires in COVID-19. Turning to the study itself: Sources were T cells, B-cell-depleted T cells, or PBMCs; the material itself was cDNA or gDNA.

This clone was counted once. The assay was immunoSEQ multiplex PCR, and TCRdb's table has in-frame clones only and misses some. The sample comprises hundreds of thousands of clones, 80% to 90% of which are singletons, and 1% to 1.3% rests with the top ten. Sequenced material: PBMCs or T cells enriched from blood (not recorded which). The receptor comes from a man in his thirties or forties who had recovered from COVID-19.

As DNA, the CDR3 is TGCGCCAGCAGTGAGGCGGCGGCGGGGGACACTGAAGCTTTCTTT. It is translated as CASSEAAAGDTEAFF. The chain recombines TRBV10-2 with TRBJ1-1; tentative D call: TRBD1 (5 bases). This CDR3 region has 15 residues. V was cut by 2 bases and J by 3 bases, with 13 bases left in between. The V gene's germline CDR1 is WSHSY and CDR2 SAAADI.